This TCR beta chain derives from a study of cytomegalovirus exposure and HLA in healthy donors. Study as a whole: In a later analysis, it was reported that the 110 or so validation repertoires had been produced on the same platform as the 670 or so repertoires belonging to the first cohort. Overall study results and limits: Reportedly, diagnosis of cytomegalovirus status by the classifier showed high specificity and sensitivity.

V was cut by 0 bases and J by 8 bases, with 10 bases left in between. Germline-derived CDR1 and CDR2 are LGHNA and YNFKEQ. The CDR3 consists of 13 residues. Sequencing used immunoSEQ multiplex PCR; TCRdb keeps in-frame clones, though not all of them. The sample lists 200,000 or so clones, around four fifths seen once, with around 6.7% in the top ten. With regard to this clone: Its antigen remains unknown.

The V gene is TRBV4-2, the J gene TRBJ1-1; a weak D match, TRBD1 (5 bases). This TCR was recovered from a man younger than 35 in good health and CMV-seropositive. Sequencing was done on a sample of PBMCs. DNA of the CDR3: TGTGCCAGCAGCCAAGACGCAGGGCCAGAAGCTTTCTTT. It codes for CASSQDAGPEAFF.